The 18 T cell receptor beta chains given below trace back to one sample, sequenced in a study of vaccination and CD4 T cells after COVID-19. Treatment here: roughly 10-day PBMC culture with coronavirus spike peptide pools or control peptides (ViraFEST assay). These CD4+ T cells came from an unexposed donor, sampled before the COVID-19 pandemic (2011-2018). Sequenced with the Oncomine TCR Beta short-read assay was DNA taken from cultured CD4+ T cells. TCRdb ran MiXCR on the PCR reads and lists one entry per CDR3 protein. The sample lists more than 6,500 distinct CDR3 sequences, approximately 41% occurring once. These receptors have no identified antigens. Specimen: CD4+ T cells from blood, cultured in vitro. Receptors originate from a human donor in good health.

The chain uses TRBV5-1 and TRBJ1-2; possibly TRBD1 for D (5 bases). Deletions cut 4 bases from V and 4 bases from J, with 20 bases between. This CDR3 spans 16 amino acids. Germline CDR1 reads SGHRS; CDR2 reads YFSETQ. CDR3 DNA sequence: TGCGCCAGCAGCCGGACACCGGACGGTAGTACCTATGGCTACACCTTC. Protein: CASSRTPDGSTYGYTF.

The rearrangement uses TRBV5-1 and TRBJ1-1; D is unresolved. The CDR3 covers 13 residues. Germline lookup yields CDR1 SGHRS and CDR2 YFSETQ. The ends were cut back, 2 bases at V and 0 bases at J, with 5 bases in the middle. DNA for the CDR3: TGCGCCAGCAGCTTAGCCCTGAACACTGAAGCTTTCTTT. Residues: CASSLALNTEAFF.

The chain links TRBV27 to TRBJ1-5; D ambiguous. The germline V gene has CDR1 MNHEY and CDR2 SMNVEV (reference sequence). The length of the CDR3 is 14 residues. V dropped 0 bases and J dropped 1 base, with 4 bases sitting between them. In nucleotides, the CDR3 is TGTGCCAGCAGTTTATCGAGGAGCAATCAGCCCCAGCATTTT. Translating it yields CASSLSRSNQPQHF.

The CDR3 here is CASSWGLAGGISTGELFF. CDR3 bases: TGTGCCAGCAGCTGGGGACTAGCGGGAGGTATCTCGACCGGGGAGCTGTTTTTT. The J gene is TRBJ2-2, the V gene TRBV7-6, with 15 bases identical to TRBD2. The J segment lost 5 bases and the V segment lost 4 bases, leaving 8 bases of the junction unmatched. From germline, CDR1 is SGHVS and CDR2 FNYEAQ. The length of the CDR3 is 18 residues. The whole variable domain, remainder taken from reference TRBV7-6 and TRBJ2-2, is GAGVSQSPRYKVTKRGQDVALRCDPISGHVSLYWYRQALGQGPEFLTYFNYEAQQDKSGLPNDRFSAERPEGSISTLTIQRTEQRDSAMYRCASSWGLAGGISTGELFFGEGSRLTVL.

The V and J genes are TRBV27 and TRBJ1-1; 8 nucleotides line up with TRBD1. The germline gives CDR1 MNHEY, CDR2 SMNVEV (reference sequence). The V and J ends lost 7 bases and 5 bases, in that order; junction bases with no gene match: 12. The CDR3 loop spans 15 amino acids. This CDR3 reads CASNPSTGARTEAFF. In DNA form, the CDR3 reads TGTGCCAGCAACCCCTCGACAGGGGCACGAACTGAAGCTTTCTTT.

A few counts support this clonotype. The V gene is TRBV20-1, the J gene TRBJ1-2; 9 nucleotides align to TRBD1. Germline V CDR1 and CDR2: DFQATT, SNEGSKA (reference sequence). The V and J ends lost 5 bases and 8 bases, in that order; junction bases with no gene match: 9. This CDR3 has 13 residues. The CDR3, as DNA: TGCAGTGCTGGACCGGACAGGGGTAGGGGCTACACCTTC. Protein sequence: CSAGPDRGRGYTF.

The rearrangement uses TRBV2 and TRBJ1-6, with 7 bases lining up with TRBD1. The CDR3 covers 13 residues. From germline, CDR1 is SNHLY and CDR2 FYNNEI. The junction had 3 bases not matched to a gene; V was cut back by 5 bases and J by 8 bases. CDR3 protein: CASSLRGYSPLHF. CDR3 in DNA: TGTGCCAGCAGTCTCAGGGGGTATTCACCCCTCCACTTT.

The chain is built from TRBV19 and TRBJ1-1, with D tentatively TRBD1 (5 bases). The germline gives CDR1 LNHDA, CDR2 SQIVND (reference sequence). The CDR3 has 14 residues. Trimming took off 3 bases at V and 3 bases at J, with 11 bases between the two ends. CDR3 residues: CASSIYGRDTEAFF. CDR3 DNA sequence: TGTGCCAGTAGTATCTACGGCAGGGACACTGAAGCTTTCTTT.

V and J are TRBV6-2 or TRBV6-3 and TRBJ1-1; D is unresolved. This CDR3 has 11 amino acids. Germline loops: CDR1 MNHEY, CDR2 SVGEGT. V was clipped by 7 bases and J by 6 bases, with 9 bases between them. Written as DNA, the CDR3 is TGTGCCAGCATAGGCGGTTCTGAAGCTTTCTTT. It yields the protein CASIGGSEAFF.

V gene TRBV5-1 combines with J gene TRBJ1-2; a possible D gene is TRBD1 (5 bases). The CDR3 totals 14 residues. Germline CDR1 is SGHRS and CDR2 is YFSETQ. V was clipped by 4 bases and J by 0 bases, with 10 bases between them. This CDR3 reads CASSRDGTNYGYTF. In DNA, the CDR3 is TGCGCCAGCAGCCGGGACGGGACTAACTATGGCTACACCTTC.

This chain joins TRBV7-7 and TRBJ2-2, with TRBD1 matching over 7 bases. The CDR3 runs to 15 residues. The trim removed 4 bases at V and 4 bases at J, leaving 6 bases unmatched. Germline CDR1 and CDR2: SSHAT and FNYEAQ (reference sequence). The chain's CDR3 is CASSSTGQGTGELFF. DNA for the CDR3: TGTGCCAGCAGCTCGACAGGGCAGGGCACCGGGGAGCTGTTTTTT.

V is TRBV2 and J is TRBJ1-5, with a possible D match to TRBD1 (5 bases). V gave up 2 bases and J gave up 4 bases, with 18 bases separating them. Germline CDR1 SNHLY, CDR2 FYNNEI. This CDR3 is built from 17 residues. CDR3 sequence reads: CASSELGARVANQPQHF. The CDR3 DNA reads TGTGCCAGCAGTGAACTTGGGGCAAGGGTAGCAAATCAGCCCCAGCATTTT.

This clonotype was detected only once. The chain couples TRBV28 to TRBJ1-2; 7 nucleotides agree with TRBD1. Per the germline V gene, CDR1 is MDHEN and CDR2 is SYDVKM. Losses at the gene ends were 3 bases for V and 7 bases for J; bases not matched to a gene: 11. The CDR3 has 15 amino acids. CDR3 sequence (DNA): TGTGCCAGCAGTTTTCCACAGGGGTTCGGAAGTGGCTACACCTTC. Protein product: CASSFPQGFGSGYTF.

This sequence joins TRBV7-2 and TRBJ2-1; D is perhaps TRBD2 (6 bases). The length of the CDR3 is 17 residues. V lost 1 base, J lost 4 bases, and 17 bases lay in between. Germline V gene lookup returns CDR1 SGHTA and CDR2 FQGNSA. For the CDR3, the DNA is TGTGCCAGCAGCTTAGGGGGGGACTGGACGTTTTACAATGAGCAGTTCTTC. It specifies CASSLGGDWTFYNEQFF.

The V gene is TRBV12-3 or TRBV12-4, the J gene TRBJ2-3, with D perhaps matching TRBD2 (5 bases). The V and J ends lost 4 bases and 0 bases respectively, with 14 bases between them. The CDR3 has 16 residues. CDR3 protein: CASSSGSATSTDTQYF. The CDR3 region has the DNA TGTGCCAGCAGTTCTGGGAGCGCGACTAGCACAGATACGCAGTATTTT.

V is TRBV5-1 and J is TRBJ2-5, with TRBD1 matching over 7 bases. CDR1 and CDR2 (germline): SGHRS, YFSETQ. With 4 bases clipped from V and 4 bases from J, the junction kept 10 bases outside the gene matches. The CDR3 sequence is 15 residues long. The CDR3 DNA reads as TGCGCCAGCAGCCCCCCCGGACAGGCTTTAGAGACCCAGTACTTC. Translated: CASSPPGQALETQYF.

In its sample, this clonotype was seen once. This rearrangement joins TRBV7-2 to TRBJ2-3; D perhaps matches TRBD2 (5 bases). Germline values: CDR1 SGHTA, CDR2 FQGNSA. This CDR3 has 16 residues. V lost 5 bases to trimming and J lost 1 base, with 16 bases between them. CDR3 coding DNA: TGTGCCAGCAGCCCCCGCCGGGTCGGGGGCACAGATACGCAGTATTTT. Translation gives CASSPRRVGGTDTQYF.

The chain couples TRBV18 to TRBJ2-3; 10 bases match TRBD1. Germline V CDR1 and CDR2: KGHSH, LQKENI. Trimming took 4 bases from V and 2 from J; bases not matched to a gene: 6. The CDR3 is made up of 16 amino acids. DNA for the CDR3: TGTGCCAGCTCACTACTGGACAGGGGGTACACAGATACGCAGTATTTT. Protein: CASSLLDRGYTDTQYF.